The clone carrying this T cell receptor beta chain was detected only once. Sequenced by immunoSEQ multiplex PCR; TCRdb stores in-frame clones only, minus some. The sample has tens of thousands of clones, around 94% seen once. The data are from a study of technical replicates of blood from several donors. This CDR3 comprises 17 residues. CDR1 is SGHVS, CDR2 FNYEAQ, per germline. The V and J ends lost 6 bases and 2 bases respectively, with 23 bases between them. The sample was T cells isolated from PBMCs. The chain carries TRBV7-6 and TRBJ2-7, with D perhaps TRBD2 (6 bases). This TCR was sampled from a human donor in good health. In DNA form, the CDR3 reads TGTGCCAGCAGTCTCGGTTTGGGGGACGGGAGTCCCTACGAGCAGTACTTC. This sequence encodes CASSLGLGDGSPYEQYF.